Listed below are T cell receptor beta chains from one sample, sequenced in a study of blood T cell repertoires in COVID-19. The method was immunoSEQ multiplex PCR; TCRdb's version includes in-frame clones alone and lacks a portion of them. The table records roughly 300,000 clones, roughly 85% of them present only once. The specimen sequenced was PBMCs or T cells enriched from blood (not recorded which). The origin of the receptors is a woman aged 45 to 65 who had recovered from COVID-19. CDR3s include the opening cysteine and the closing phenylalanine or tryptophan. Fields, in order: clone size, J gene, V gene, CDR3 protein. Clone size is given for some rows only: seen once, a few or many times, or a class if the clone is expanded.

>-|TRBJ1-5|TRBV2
CASSAPERNQPQHF
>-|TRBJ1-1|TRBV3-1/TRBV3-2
CASSQSDRGYTEAFF
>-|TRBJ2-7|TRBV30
CAWSLSGGGEQYF
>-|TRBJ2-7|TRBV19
CASSISPSEYEQYF
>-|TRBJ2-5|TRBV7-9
CASSLVGETQYF
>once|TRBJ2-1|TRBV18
CASSPLTSGSGFNEQFF
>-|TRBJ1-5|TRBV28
CASSFATGWGQPQHF
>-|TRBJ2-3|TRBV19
CASSMLAGNADTQYF
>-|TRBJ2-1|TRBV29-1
CSVADSFLGFF
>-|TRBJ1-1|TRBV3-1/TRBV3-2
CASSQRLTNTEAFF
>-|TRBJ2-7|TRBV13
CASSSPGQGPYEQYF
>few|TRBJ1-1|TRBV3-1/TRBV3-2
CASSPSWALNTEAFF
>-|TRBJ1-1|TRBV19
CASSIVDGGDTEAFF
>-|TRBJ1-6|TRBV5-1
CASSPDQDFINSPLHF
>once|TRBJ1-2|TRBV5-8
CASRLTGGSYGYTF
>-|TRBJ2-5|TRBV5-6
CASSWVRAEETQYF
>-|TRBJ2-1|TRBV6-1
CASSDGKAGRSYNEQFF
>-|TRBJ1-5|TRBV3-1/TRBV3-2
CASSQDWGPGQPQHF
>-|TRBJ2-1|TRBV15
CATSRDLAGVVNEQFF
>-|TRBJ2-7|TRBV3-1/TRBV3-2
CASSSRDRYYEQYF
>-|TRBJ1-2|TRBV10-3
CAISEPQGNYGYTF
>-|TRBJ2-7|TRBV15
CATSRAREQYF
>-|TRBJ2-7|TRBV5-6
CASSLEMGPLYEQYF
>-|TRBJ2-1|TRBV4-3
CASSQGHSGEQFF
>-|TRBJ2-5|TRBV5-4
CASSLAGRETQYF
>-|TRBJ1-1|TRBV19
CATQGLNTEAFF
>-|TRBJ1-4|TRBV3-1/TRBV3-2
CASSQVTGGIEKLFF
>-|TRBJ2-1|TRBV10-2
CATSQASGGSSYNEQFF
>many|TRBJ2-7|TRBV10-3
CAISESGYEQYF
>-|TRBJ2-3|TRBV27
CASTQDSATDTQYF
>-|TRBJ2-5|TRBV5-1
CASSLGQQETQYF
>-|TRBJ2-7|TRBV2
CASSGAGHEQYF
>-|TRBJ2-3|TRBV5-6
CATPDMEGTDTQYF
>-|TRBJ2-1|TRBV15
CATSIIDREYYNEQFF
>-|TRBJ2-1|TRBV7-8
CASSLGLAGGGQFF
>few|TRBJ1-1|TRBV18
CASSLRTGEVTEAFF
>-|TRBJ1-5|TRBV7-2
CASSLGQGAFRDQPQHF
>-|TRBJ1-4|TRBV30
CAWSPTGKKLFF
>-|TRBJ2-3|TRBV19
CASSTDPSTDTQYF
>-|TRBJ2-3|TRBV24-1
CATSETSGTQYF
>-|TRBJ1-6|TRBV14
CASSQISQATLHF
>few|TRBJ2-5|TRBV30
CAWSPAGETQYF
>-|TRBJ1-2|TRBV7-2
CASSLGGQLRSGYTF
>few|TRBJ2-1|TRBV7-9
CASSLKRDEQFF
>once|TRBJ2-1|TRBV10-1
CASSESRTGFGDEQFF
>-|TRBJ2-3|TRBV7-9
CASSLAGGHTDTQYF
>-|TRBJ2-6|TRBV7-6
CASSPRGGVGANVLTF